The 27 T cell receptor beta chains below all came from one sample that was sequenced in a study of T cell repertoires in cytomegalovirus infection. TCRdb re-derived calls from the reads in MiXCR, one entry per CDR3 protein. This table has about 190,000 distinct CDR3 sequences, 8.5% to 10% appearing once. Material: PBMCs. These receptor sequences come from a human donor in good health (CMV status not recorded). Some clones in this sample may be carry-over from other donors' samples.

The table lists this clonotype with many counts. Here the CDR3 DNA reads TGTGCCAGTAGACCGCACGGTTCCGGGGATGGAGAGACCCAGTACTTC. Its protein product is CASRPHGSGDGETQYF. The chain has TRBV19 and TRBJ2-5; maybe TRBD2 (5 bases). CDR3 length equals 16 residues. Germline assignment: CDR1 LNHDA and CDR2 SQIVND (reference sequence). Trimming shortened V by 6 bases and J by 4 bases, and 21 bases separated the two germline ends.

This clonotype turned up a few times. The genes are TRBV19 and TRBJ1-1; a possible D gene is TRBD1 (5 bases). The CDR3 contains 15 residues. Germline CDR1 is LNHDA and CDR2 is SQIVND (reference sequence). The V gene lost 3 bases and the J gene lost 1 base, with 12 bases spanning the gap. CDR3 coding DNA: TGTGCCAGTAGTATCTCCTCGGGGCCGAACACTGAAGCTTTCTTT. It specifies CASSISSGPNTEAFF.

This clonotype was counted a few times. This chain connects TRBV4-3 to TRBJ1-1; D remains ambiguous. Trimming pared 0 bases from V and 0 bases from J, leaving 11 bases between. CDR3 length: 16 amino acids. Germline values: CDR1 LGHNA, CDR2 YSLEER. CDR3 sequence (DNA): TGCGCCAGCAGCCAAGATTACGGCCTAATGAACACTGAAGCTTTCTTT. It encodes CASSQDYGLMNTEAFF.

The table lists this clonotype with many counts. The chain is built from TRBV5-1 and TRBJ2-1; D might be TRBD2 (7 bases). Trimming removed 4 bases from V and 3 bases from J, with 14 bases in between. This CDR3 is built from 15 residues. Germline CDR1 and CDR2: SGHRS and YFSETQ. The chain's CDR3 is CASSPTGGHYNEQFF. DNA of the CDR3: TGCGCCAGCAGCCCCACGGGGGGCCACTACAATGAGCAGTTCTTC.

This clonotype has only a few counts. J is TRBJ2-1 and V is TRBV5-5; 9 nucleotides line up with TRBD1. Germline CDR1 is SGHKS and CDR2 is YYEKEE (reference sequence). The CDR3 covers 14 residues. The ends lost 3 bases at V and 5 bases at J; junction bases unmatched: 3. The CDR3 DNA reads TGTGCCAGCAGCTGGACAGGGGCCCACAATGAGCAGTTCTTC. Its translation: CASSWTGAHNEQFF.

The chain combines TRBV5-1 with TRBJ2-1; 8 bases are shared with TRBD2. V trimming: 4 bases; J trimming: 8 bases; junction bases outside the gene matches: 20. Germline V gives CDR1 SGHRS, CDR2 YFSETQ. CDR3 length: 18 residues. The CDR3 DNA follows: TGCGCCAGCAGCCGACCACGCGGGGCGGGGGGCCGGGTGTATGAGCAGTTCTTC. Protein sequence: CASSRPRGAGGRVYEQFF.

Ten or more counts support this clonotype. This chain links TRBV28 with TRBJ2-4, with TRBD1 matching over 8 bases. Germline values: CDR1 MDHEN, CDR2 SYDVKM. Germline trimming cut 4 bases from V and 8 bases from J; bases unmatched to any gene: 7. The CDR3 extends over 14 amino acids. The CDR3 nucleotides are TGTGCCAGCAGTTGGGCAGGGGGCATAGACATTCAGTACTTC. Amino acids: CASSWAGGIDIQYF.

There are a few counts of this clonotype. The CDR3 reads CASSLQGTGETQYF. The CDR3 DNA reads TGTGCCAGCAGCTTGCAGGGGACGGGGGAGACCCAGTACTTC. The V gene is TRBV5-4, the J gene TRBJ2-5; perhaps TRBD1 as D (6 bases). V lost 1 base to trimming and J lost 5 bases, with 12 bases between them. Looked up from germline, CDR1 is SGHNT and CDR2 is YYREEE (reference sequence). The CDR3 runs to 14 residues.

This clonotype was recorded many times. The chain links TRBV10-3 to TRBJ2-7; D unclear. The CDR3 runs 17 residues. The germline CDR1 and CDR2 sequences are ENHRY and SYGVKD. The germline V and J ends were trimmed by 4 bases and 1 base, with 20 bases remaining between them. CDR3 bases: TGTGCCATCAGTGCTTCCATACTCCGGGCGCCGTCCTACGAGCAGTACTTC. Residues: CAISASILRAPSYEQYF.

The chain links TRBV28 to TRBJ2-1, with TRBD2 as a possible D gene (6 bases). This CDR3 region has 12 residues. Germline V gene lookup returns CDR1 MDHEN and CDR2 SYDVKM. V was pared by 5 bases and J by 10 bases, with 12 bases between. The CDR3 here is CASSIGGLEQFF. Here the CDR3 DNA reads TGTGCCAGCAGTATCGGGGGTCTAGAGCAGTTCTTC.

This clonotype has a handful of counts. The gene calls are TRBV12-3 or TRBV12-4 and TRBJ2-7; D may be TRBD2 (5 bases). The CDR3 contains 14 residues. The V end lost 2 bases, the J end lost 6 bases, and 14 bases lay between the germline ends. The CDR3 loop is CASSLRRKLSEQYF. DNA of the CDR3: TGTGCCAGCAGTTTAAGGAGGAAACTTTCCGAGCAGTACTTC.

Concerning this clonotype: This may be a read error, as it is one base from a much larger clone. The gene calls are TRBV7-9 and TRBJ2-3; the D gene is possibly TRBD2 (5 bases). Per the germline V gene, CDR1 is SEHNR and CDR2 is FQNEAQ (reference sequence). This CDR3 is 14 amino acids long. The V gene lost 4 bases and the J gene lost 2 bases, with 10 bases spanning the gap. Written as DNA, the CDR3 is TGTGCCAGCAGCTACAGCGGAAACACAGATACGCAGTATTTT. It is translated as CASSYSGNTDTQYF.

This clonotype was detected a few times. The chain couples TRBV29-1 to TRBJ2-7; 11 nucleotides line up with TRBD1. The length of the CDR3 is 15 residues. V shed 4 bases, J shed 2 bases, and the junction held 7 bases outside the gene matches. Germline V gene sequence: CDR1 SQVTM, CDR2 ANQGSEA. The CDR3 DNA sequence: TGCAGCGTTGTTGGTGGGGGACAGGGGGCCTACGAGCAGTACTTC. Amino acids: CSVVGGGQGAYEQYF.

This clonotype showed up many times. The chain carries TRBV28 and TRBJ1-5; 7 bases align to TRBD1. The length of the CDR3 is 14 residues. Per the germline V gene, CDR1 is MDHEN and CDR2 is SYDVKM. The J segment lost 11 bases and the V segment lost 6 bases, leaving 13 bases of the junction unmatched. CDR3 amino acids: CASSPGGPKLAQHF. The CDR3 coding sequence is TGTGCCAGCAGCCCAGGGGGACCTAAATTGGCCCAGCATTTT.

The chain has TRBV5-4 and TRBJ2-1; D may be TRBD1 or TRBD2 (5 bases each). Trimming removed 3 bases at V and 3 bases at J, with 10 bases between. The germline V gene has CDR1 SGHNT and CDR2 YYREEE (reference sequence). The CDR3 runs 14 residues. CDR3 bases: TGTGCCAGCAGCTCGGGACCAAGCTACAATGAGCAGTTCTTC. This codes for CASSSGPSYNEQFF.

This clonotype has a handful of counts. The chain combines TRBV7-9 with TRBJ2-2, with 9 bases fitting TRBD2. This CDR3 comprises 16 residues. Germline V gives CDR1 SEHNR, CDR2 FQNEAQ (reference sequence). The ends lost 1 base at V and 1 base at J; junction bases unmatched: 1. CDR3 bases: TGTGCCAGCAGCTTAGTAGCGGGAGTGAACACCGGGGAGCTGTTTTTT. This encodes CASSLVAGVNTGELFF.

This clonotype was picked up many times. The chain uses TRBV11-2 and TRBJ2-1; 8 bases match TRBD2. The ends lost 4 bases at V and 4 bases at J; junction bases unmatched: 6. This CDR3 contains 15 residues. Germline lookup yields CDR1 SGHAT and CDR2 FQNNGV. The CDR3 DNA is TGTGCCAGCAGCTCTCGGGAGGGCTGGTACAATGAGCAGTTCTTC. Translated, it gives CASSSREGWYNEQFF.

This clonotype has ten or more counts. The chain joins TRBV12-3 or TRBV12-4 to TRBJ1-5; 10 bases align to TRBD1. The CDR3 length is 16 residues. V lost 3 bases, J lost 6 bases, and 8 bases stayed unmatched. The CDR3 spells CASSFTGTGDRQPQHF. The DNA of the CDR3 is TGTGCCAGCAGTTTTACCGGGACAGGGGATCGTCAGCCCCAGCATTTT.

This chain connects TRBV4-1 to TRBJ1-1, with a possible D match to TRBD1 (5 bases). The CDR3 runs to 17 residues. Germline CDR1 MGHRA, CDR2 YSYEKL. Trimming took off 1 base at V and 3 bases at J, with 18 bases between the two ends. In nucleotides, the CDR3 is TGCGCCAGCAGCCAAGTTCGGCAGGGAAATGTGTACACTGAAGCTTTCTTT. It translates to CASSQVRQGNVYTEAFF.

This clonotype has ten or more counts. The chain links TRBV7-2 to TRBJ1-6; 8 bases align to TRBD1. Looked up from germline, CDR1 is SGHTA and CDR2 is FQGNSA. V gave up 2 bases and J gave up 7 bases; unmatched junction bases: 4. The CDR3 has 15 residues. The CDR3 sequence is CASSLKQGENSPLHF. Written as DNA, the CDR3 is TGTGCCAGCAGCTTAAAACAGGGGGAAAATTCACCCCTCCACTTT.

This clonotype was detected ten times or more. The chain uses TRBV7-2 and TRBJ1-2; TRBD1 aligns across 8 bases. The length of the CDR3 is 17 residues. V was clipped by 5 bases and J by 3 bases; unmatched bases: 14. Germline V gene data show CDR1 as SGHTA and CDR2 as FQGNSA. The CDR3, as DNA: TGTGCCAGCAGCCCTGGGGGGCAGGGGGCCTTGGACTATGGCTACACCTTC. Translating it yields CASSPGGQGALDYGYTF. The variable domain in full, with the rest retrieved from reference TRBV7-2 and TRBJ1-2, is GAGVSQSPSNKVTEKGKDVELRCDPISGHTALYWYRQSLGQGLEFLIYFQGNSAPDKSGLPSDRFSAERTGGSVSTLTIQRTQQEDSAVYLCASSPGGQGALDYGYTFGSGTRLTVV.

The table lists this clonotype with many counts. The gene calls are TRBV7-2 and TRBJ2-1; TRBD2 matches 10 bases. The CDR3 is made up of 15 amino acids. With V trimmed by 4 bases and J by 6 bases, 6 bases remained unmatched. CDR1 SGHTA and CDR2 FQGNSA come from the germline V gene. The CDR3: CASSSGLAATNEQFF. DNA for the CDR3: TGTGCCAGCAGCTCAGGACTAGCGGCTACCAATGAGCAGTTCTTC.

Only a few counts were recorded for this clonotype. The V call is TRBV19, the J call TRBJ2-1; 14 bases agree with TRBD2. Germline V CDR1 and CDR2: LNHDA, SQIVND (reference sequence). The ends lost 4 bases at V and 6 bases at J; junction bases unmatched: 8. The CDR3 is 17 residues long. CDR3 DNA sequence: TGTGCCAGTAGTAGGACTAGCGGGAGGTGGGTTCTCAATGAGCAGTTCTTC. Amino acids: CASSRTSGRWVLNEQFF.

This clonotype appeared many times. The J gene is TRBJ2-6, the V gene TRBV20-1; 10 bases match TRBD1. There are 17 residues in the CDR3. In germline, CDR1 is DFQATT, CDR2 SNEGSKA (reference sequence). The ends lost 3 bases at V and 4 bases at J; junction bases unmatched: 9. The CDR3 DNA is TGCAGTGCTAGTCAAGGGACAGGGGTAGCCGGGGCCAACGTCCTGACTTTC. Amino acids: CSASQGTGVAGANVLTF.

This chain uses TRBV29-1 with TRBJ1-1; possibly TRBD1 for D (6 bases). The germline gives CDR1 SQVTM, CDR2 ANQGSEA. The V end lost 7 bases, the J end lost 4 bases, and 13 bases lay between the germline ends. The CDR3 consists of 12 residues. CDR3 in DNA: TGCAGCGGGGACACCCGGGGCACTGAAGCTTTCTTT. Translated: CSGDTRGTEAFF.

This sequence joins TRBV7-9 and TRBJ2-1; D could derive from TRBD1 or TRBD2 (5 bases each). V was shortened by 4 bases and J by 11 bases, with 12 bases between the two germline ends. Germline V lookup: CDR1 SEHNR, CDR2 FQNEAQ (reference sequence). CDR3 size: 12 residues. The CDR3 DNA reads TGTGCCAGCAGCTCCGCAGGGACCCAGCAGTTCTTC. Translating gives CASSSAGTQQFF.

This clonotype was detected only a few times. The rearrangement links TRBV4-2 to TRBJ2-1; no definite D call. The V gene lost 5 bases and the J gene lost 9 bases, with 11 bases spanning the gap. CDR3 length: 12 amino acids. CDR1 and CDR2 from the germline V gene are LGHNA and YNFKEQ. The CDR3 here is CASSVGIGEQFF. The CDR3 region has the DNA TGTGCCAGCAGCGTAGGGATCGGTGAGCAGTTCTTC.